These T cell receptor beta chains were read from a single sample in a study of neurological immune-mediated disorders. TCRdb fed the 5' RACE reads into MiXCR, producing one record per CDR3 protein. The sample shows approximately 100,000 distinct CDR3 sequences, 3% to 4% of them seen only once. Sequences were obtained from PBMCs. The origin of the receptors is a woman younger than 35 with multiple sclerosis. Each CDR3 is given with its conserved first and last residue. D genes are given only for firm matches. Clone size, where shown, is once, few, many, or a class for clones that have expanded.

clone_size | j_call | v_call | d_call | cdr3_aa | cdr3_nt
many | TRBJ2-4 | TRBV7-9 | TRBD1 | CASSPWTGLKNIQYF | TGTGCCAGCAGCCCTTGGACAGGGTTGAAAAACATTCAGTACTTC
many | TRBJ2-7 | TRBV6-5 | NA | CASSYSRGRGGYEQYF | TGTGCCAGCAGTTACTCAAGGGGCAGGGGAGGTTACGAGCAGTACTTC
many | TRBJ1-1 | TRBV12-3/TRBV12-4 | NA | CASSPMGLGLTRAFF | TGTGCCAGCAGTCCTATGGGGCTGGGGTTAACGAGGGCTTTCTTT
many | TRBJ2-3 | TRBV6-1 | NA | CATHFGNTQYF | TGTGCCACCCACTTCGGGAATACGCAGTATTTT
few | TRBJ2-3 | TRBV20-1 | TRBD2 | CSAIAGGGTDTQYF | TGCAGTGCTATCGCGGGCGGGGGAACAGATACGCAGTATTTT
many | TRBJ1-2 | TRBV20-1 | TRBD1 | CSAKKWTGGDLYGYTF | TGCAGTGCCAAAAAGTGGACAGGGGGAGACCTCTATGGCTACACCTTC
many | TRBJ1-2 | TRBV19 | NA | CASSPRTGSGTF | TGTGCCAGTAGTCCTAGGACGGGATCGGGCACCTTC
many | TRBJ1-2 | TRBV5-5 | TRBD1 | CASSLSPADRVWNGYTF | TGTGCCAGCAGCTTGTCCCCGGCGGACAGGGTATGGAATGGCTACACCTTC
NA | TRBJ2-2 | TRBV4-2 | NA | CASSQVVAANTGELFF | TGTGCCAGCAGCCAAGTGGTAGCGGCTAACACCGGGGAGCTGTTTTTT
many | TRBJ2-1 | TRBV7-2 | TRBD2 | CASSLRLAGGGNEQFF | TGTGCCAGCAGCCTCAGACTAGCGGGAGGCGGGAATGAGCAGTTCTTC
few | TRBJ2-7 | TRBV20-1 | TRBD2 | CSANPGLAGGGTYEQYF | TGCAGTGCAAACCCGGGACTAGCGGGAGGAGGGACCTACGAGCAGTACTTC
many | TRBJ2-7 | TRBV7-2 | TRBD2 | CASSQGLASSYEQYF | TGTGCCAGCAGCCAGGGACTAGCGAGCTCCTACGAGCAGTACTTC
many | TRBJ2-5 | TRBV5-1 | NA | CASSPRWETQYF | TGCGCCAGCAGCCCCAGGTGGGAGACCCAGTACTTC
NA | TRBJ2-1 | TRBV20-1 | TRBD2 | CSAGLAGVNNEQFF | TGCAGTGCTGGACTAGCGGGAGTCAACAATGAGCAGTTCTTC
many | TRBJ2-6 | TRBV7-6 | NA | CASSLGNGANVLTF | TGTGCCAGCAGCTTGGGGAACGGGGCCAACGTCCTGACTTTC
many | TRBJ2-3 | TRBV5-1 | NA | CASRTGISTDTQYF | TGCGCCAGCAGGACAGGCATTAGCACAGATACGCAGTATTTT
few | TRBJ2-1 | TRBV7-2 | NA | CASSLTSYNEQFF | TGTGCCAGCAGCTTAACCTCCTACAATGAGCAGTTCTTC
many | TRBJ1-2 | TRBV18 | NA | CASSRGGQTLNYGYTF | TGTGCCAGCTCACGTGGGGGACAAACCCTCAACTATGGCTACACCTTC
many | TRBJ1-3 | TRBV5-1 | NA | CASSLDSFGNTIYF | TGCGCCAGCAGCTTGGACTCTTTTGGAAACACCATATATTTT
many | TRBJ1-4 | TRBV2 | NA | CASRRTLDEKLFF | TGTGCCAGCAGGCGGACACTTGATGAAAAACTGTTTTTT
many | TRBJ1-1 | TRBV2 | NA | CASSERARETFF | TGTGCCAGCAGTGAGCGAGCCAGGGAAACTTTCTTT
many | TRBJ2-3 | TRBV30 | NA | CAWSASDTQYF | TGTGCCTGGAGTGCTTCCGATACGCAGTATTTT